This entry lists 5 T cell receptor beta chains sequenced from one sample in a study of human T cells and chemical hapten exposure (dated by TCRdb to about 2021). The time point label, as the study defines it: patch test 3, about 24 weeks after DPC sensitization. This specimen's treatment or condition label, per the study, means: therapeutic diphenylcyclopropenone sensitization with weekly scalp DPC. Libraries were made using RACE. Sequencing instrument: NextSeq 500. The public reads were reprocessed in TCRdb via fastp at Q25 and MiXCR, keeping in-frame beta chains. Every CDR3 protein is listed once, alongside the most common genes and DNA of its rows. For this sample the table gives 210,000 or so distinct CDR3 sequences, of which around 23% were detected only once. Approximately 2.5% of the sample goes to the ten largest clones. Source: whole blood, taken in connection with sensitization to the hapten diphenylcyclopropenone (DPC). The receptors stem from a woman aged 40 to 50 with alopecia areata. Some clones in this sample may be carry-over from other donors' samples.

This clonotype was seen a handful of times. V and J are TRBV28 and TRBJ1-1; no firm D call. This CDR3 spans 14 amino acids. CDR1 MDHEN and CDR2 SYDVKM come from the germline V gene. The ends were cut back, 6 bases at V and 4 bases at J, with 15 bases in the middle. The CDR3 region is CASSSGSLGTEAFF. In DNA, the CDR3 is TGTGCCAGCAGCTCGGGATCCCTGGGCACTGAAGCTTTCTTT.

The V call is TRBV6-5, the J call TRBJ2-5, with 7 bases lining up with TRBD2. V was clipped by 2 bases and J by 4 bases; unmatched bases: 7. The CDR3 totals 15 residues. Germline CDR1 and CDR2: MNHEY and SVGAGI. CDR3 region: CASSYGRLAGETQYF. DNA for the CDR3: TGTGCCAGCAGTTACGGGCGACTAGCTGGAGAGACCCAGTACTTC.

The V gene is TRBV2, the J gene TRBJ2-7, with TRBD1 as a possible D gene (6 bases). Germline CDR1 reads SNHLY; CDR2 reads FYNNEI. The CDR3 contains 16 residues. V shed 4 bases and J shed 2 bases, with 18 bases lying between them. The CDR3 DNA follows: TGTGCCAGCAGTGGGGACCCTGGGGACAACGCCTACGAGCAGTACTTC. This codes for CASSGDPGDNAYEQYF.

This clonotype has just a few counts. The V call is TRBV4-1, the J call TRBJ2-5, with D unresolved. CDR3 size: 14 residues. Germline CDR1 and CDR2: MGHRA and YSYEKL. The V end was cut by 5 bases, the J end by 0 bases, with 10 bases between. Written as DNA, the CDR3 is TGCGCCAGCAGCGGTGTTAGCAACCAAGAGACCCAGTACTTC. This codes for CASSGVSNQETQYF.

The chain joins TRBV5-1 to TRBJ2-1; no definite D call. The V gene lost 0 bases and the J gene lost 1 base, with 8 bases spanning the gap. The germline gives CDR1 SGHRS, CDR2 YFSETQ. CDR3 length equals 15 residues. CDR3 in DNA: TGCGCCAGCAGCTTGGAGCTCCATTCCTACAATGAGCAGTTCTTC. The encoded protein is CASSLELHSYNEQFF. The variable domain in full, completed from reference TRBV5-1 and TRBJ2-1, reads KAGVTQTPRYLIKTRGQQVTLSCSPISGHRSVSWYQQTPGQGLQFLFEYFSETQRNKGNFPGRFSGRQFSNSRSEMNVSTLELGDSALYLCASSLELHSYNEQFFGPGTRLTVL.